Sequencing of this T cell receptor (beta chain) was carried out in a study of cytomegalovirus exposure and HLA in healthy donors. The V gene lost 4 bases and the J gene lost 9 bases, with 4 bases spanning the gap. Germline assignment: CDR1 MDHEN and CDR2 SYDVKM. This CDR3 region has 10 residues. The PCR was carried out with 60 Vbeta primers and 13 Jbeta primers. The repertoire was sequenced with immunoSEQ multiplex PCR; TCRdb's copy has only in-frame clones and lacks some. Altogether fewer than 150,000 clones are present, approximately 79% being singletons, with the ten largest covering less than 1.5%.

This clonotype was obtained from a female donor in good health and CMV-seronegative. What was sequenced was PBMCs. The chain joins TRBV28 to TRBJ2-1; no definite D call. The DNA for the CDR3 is TGTGCCAGCAGTTCCTCTGAGCAGTTCTTC. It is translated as CASSSSEQFF.